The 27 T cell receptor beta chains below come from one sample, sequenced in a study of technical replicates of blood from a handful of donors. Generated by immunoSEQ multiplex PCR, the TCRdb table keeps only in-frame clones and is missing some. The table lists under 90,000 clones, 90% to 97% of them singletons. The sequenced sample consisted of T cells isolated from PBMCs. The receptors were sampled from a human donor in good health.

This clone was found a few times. CDR3 residues: CASSRTGGGYTF. The CDR3, as DNA: TGTGCCAGCTCCCGGACAGGGGGCGGCTACACCTTC. The J gene is TRBJ1-2, the V gene TRBV6-5, with 11 bases aligning to TRBD1. The CDR3 is made up of 12 amino acids. The J segment lost 8 bases and the V segment lost 8 bases, leaving 4 bases of the junction unmatched. Germline V lookup: CDR1 MNHEY, CDR2 SVGAGI.

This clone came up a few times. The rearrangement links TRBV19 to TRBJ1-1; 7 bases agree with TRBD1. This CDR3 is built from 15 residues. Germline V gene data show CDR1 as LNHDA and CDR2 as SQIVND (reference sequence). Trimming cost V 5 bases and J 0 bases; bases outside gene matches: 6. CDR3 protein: CASSERDSLNTEAFF. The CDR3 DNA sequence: TGTGCCAGTAGTGAGAGGGACAGCCTGAACACTGAAGCTTTCTTT.

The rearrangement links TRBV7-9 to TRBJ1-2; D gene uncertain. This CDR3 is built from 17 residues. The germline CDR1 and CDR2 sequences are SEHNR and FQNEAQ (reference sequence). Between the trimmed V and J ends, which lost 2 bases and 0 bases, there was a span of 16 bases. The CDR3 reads CASSLSLVGVTNYGYTF. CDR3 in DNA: TGTGCCAGCAGCTTATCCCTTGTGGGAGTAACTAACTATGGCTACACCTTC.

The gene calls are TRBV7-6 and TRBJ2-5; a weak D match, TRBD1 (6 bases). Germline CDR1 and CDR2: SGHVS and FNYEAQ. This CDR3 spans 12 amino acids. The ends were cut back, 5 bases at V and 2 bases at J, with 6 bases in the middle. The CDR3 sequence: CASSGQQETQYF. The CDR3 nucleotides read TGTGCCAGCAGCGGACAGCAAGAGACCCAGTACTTC.

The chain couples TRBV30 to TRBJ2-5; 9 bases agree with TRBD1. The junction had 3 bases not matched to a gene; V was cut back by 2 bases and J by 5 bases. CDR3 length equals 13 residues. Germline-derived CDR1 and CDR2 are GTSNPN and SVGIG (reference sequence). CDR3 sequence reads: CAWSRDRGETQYF. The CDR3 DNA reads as TGTGCCTGGAGTCGAGACAGGGGGGAGACCCAGTACTTC.

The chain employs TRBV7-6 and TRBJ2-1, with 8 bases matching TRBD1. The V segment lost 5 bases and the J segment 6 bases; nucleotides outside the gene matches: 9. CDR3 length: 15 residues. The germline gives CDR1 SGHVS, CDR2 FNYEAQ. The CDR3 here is CASSSPGGSANEQFF. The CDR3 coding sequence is TGTGCCAGCAGCAGCCCAGGGGGCTCGGCCAATGAGCAGTTCTTC.

CDR3 nucleotide sequence: TGTGCAGGAGGAGAACAGCAAGAGACCCAGTACTTC. This gives the protein CAGGEQQETQYF. This chain uses TRBV6-1 with TRBJ2-5; D is possibly TRBD2 (5 bases). The CDR3 covers 12 residues. Germline V gene sequence: CDR1 MNHNS, CDR2 SASEGT.

This CDR3 reads CASSLWTGEGYTF. The CDR3 coding sequence is TGCGCCAGCAGCTTATGGACAGGGGAGGGCTACACCTTC. This chain uses TRBV5-1 with TRBJ1-2; 9 bases agree with TRBD1. The V gene's germline CDR1 is SGHRS and CDR2 YFSETQ. V dropped 2 bases and J dropped 8; count of bases not matched to a gene: 4. This CDR3 spans 13 amino acids.

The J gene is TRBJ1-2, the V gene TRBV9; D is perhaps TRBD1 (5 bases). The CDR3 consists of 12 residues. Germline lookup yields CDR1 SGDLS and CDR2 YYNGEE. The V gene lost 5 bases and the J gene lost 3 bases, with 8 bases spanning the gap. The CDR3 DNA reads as TGTGCCAGCAGTTCACAGGACTATGGCTACACCTTC. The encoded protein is CASSSQDYGYTF.

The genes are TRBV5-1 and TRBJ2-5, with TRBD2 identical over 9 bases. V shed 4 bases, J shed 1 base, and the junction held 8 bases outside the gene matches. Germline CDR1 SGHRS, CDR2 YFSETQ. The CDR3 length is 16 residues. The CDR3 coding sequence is TGCGCCAGCAGCCGTCAGGGGCGGGGGGGCCAAGAGACCCAGTACTTC. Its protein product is CASSRQGRGGQETQYF.

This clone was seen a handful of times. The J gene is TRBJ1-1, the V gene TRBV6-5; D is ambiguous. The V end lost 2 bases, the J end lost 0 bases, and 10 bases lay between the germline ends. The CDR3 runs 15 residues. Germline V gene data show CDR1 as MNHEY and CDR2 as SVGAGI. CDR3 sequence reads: CASSYLSSLNTEAFF. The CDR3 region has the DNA TGTGCCAGCAGTTACCTTTCCAGTCTGAACACTGAAGCTTTCTTT.

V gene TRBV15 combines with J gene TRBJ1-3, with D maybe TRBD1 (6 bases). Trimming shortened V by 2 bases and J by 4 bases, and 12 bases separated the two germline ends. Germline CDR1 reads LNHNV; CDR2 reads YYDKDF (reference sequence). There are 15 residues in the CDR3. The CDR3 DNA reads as TGTGCCACCAGCAGACCAGGGGATCCCGGAAACACCATATATTTT. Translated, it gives CATSRPGDPGNTIYF.

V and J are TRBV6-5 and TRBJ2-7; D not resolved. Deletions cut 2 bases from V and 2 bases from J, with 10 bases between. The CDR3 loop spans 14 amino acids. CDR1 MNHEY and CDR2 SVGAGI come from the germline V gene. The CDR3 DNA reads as TGTGCCAGCAGTTACGGTGGCAGAACCTACGAGCAGTACTTC. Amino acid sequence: CASSYGGRTYEQYF.

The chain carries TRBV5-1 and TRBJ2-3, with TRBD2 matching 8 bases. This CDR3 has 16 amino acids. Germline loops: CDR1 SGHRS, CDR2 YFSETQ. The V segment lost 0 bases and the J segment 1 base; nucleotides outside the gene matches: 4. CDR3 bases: TGCGCCAGCAGCTTGGCCGGGACTAGGGGCACAGATACGCAGTATTTT. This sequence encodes CASSLAGTRGTDTQYF. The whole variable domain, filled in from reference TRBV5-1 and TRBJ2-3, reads KAGVTQTPRYLIKTRGQQVTLSCSPISGHRSVSWYQQTPGQGLQFLFEYFSETQRNKGNFPGRFSGRQFSNSRSEMNVSTLELGDSALYLCASSLAGTRGTDTQYFGPGTRLTVL.

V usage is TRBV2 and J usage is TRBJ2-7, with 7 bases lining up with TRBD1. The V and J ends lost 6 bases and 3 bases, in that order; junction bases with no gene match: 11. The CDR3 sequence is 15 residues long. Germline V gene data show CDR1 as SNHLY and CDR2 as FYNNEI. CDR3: CASSPPGTELYEQYF. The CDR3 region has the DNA TGTGCCAGCAGCCCTCCCGGGACAGAACTCTACGAGCAGTACTTC.

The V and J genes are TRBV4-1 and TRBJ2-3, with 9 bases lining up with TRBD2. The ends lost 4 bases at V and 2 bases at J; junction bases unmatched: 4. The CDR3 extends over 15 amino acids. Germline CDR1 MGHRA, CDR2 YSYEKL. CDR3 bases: TGCGCCAGCAGCCTTAGCGGGGGCGACACAGATACGCAGTATTTT. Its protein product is CASSLSGGDTDTQYF.

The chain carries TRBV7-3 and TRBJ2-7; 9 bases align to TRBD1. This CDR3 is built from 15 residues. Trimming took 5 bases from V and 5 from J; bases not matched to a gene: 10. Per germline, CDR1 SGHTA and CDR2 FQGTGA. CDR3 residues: CASSARDRAFDEQYF. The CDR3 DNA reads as TGTGCCAGCAGCGCTAGGGACAGGGCTTTTGACGAGCAGTACTTC.

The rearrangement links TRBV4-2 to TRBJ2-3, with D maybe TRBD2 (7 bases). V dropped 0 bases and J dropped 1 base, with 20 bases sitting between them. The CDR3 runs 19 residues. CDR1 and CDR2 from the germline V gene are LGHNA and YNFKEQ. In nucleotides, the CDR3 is TGTGCCAGCAGCCAAGAACGGCACGGGGCGGGGGCCCGCACAGATACGCAGTATTTT. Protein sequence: CASSQERHGAGARTDTQYF.

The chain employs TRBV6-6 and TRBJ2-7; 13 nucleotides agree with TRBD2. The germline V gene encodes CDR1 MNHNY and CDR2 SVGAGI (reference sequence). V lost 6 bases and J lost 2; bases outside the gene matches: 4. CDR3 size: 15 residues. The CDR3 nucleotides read TGTGCCAGCAGCCCGGGACTAGCGGGGACCTACGAGCAGTACTTC. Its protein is CASSPGLAGTYEQYF.

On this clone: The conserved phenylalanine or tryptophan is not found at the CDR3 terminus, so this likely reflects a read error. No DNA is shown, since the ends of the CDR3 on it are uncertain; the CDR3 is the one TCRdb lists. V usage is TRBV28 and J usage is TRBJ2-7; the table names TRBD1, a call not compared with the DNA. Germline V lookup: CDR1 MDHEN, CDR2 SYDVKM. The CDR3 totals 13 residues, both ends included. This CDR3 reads CASSLDRQGYPGL.

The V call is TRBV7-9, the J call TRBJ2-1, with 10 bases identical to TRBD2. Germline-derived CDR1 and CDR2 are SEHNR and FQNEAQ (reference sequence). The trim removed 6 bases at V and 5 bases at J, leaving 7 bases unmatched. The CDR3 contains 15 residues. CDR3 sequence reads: CASRSTSGIHNEQFF. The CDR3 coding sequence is TGTGCCAGCAGATCAACTAGCGGGATCCACAATGAGCAGTTCTTC.

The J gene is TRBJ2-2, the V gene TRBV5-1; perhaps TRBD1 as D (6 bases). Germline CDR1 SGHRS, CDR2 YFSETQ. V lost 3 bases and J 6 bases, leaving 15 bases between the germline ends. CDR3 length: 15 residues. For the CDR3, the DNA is TGCGCCAGCAGCTCGTTCACTGGGGGCCCCGGGGAGCTGTTTTTT. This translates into CASSSFTGGPGELFF.

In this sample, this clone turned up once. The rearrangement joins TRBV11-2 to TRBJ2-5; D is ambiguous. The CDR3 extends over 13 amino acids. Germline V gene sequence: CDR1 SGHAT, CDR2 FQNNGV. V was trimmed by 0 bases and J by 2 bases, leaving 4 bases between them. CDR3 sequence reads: CASSLDRQETQYF. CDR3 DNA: TGTGCCAGCAGCTTAGACAGGCAAGAGACCCAGTACTTC.

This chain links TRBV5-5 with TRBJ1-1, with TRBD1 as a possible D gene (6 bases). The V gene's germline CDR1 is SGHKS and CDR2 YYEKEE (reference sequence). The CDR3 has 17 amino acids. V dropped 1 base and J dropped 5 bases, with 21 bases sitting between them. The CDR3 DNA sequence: TGTGCCAGCAGCTTGACCAGTTGGGTAGGGGGAGAGACTGAAGCTTTCTTT. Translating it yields CASSLTSWVGGETEAFF.

The CDR3 loop reads CATSRDIQDRGYEQYF. The CDR3 DNA is TGTGCCACCAGCAGAGATATTCAGGACAGGGGTTACGAGCAGTACTTC. This chain connects TRBV15 to TRBJ2-7; 9 bases are a match to TRBD1. In germline, CDR1 is LNHNV, CDR2 YYDKDF (reference sequence). The CDR3 consists of 16 residues. V dropped 0 bases and J dropped 4; count of bases not matched to a gene: 7.

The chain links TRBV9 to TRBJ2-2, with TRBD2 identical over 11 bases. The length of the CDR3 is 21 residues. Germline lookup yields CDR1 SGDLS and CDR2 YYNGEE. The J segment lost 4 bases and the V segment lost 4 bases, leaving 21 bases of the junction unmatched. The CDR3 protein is CASSPRLTGTSGTSGTGELFF. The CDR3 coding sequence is TGTGCCAGCAGCCCCCGACTAACCGGGACTAGCGGTACAAGCGGCACCGGGGAGCTGTTTTTT. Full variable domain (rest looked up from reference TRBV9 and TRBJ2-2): DSGVTQTPKHLITATGQRVTLRCSPRSGDLSVYWYQQSLDQGLQFLIQYYNGEERAKGNILERFSAQQFPDLHSELNLSSLELGDSALYFCASSPRLTGTSGTSGTGELFFGEGSRLTVL.

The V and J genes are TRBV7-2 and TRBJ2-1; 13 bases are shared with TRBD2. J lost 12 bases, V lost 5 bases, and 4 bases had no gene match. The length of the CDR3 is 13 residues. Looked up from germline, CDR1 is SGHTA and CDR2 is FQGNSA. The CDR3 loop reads CASSPGTSGTQFF. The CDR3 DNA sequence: TGTGCCAGCAGCCCCGGGACTAGCGGGACGCAGTTCTTC.